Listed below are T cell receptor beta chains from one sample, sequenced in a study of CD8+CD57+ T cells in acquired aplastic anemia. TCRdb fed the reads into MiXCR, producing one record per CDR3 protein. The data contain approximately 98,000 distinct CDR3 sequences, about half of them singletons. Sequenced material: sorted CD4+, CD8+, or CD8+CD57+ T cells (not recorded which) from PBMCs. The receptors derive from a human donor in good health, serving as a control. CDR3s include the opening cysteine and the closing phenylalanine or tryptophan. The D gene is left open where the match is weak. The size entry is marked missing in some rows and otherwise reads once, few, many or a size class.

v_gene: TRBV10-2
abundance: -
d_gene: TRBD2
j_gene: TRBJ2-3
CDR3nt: TGCGCCAGCGGACTAGCGGGTAGCACAGATACGCAGTATTTT
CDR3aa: CASGLAGSTDTQYF

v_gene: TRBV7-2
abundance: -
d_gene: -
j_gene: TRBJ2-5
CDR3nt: TGTGCCAGCAGCTTTAGTAATCAAGAGACCCAGTACTTC
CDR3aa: CASSFSNQETQYF

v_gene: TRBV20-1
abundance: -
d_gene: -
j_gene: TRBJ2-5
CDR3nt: TGCAGTGCTAGAGATCCCCAGATCAGAGAGACCCAGTACTTC
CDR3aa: CSARDPQIRETQYF

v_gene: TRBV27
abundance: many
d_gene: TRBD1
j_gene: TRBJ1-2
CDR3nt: TGTGCCAGCAGTTTATCAGGGACAGGGAATGGCTACACCTTC
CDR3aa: CASSLSGTGNGYTF

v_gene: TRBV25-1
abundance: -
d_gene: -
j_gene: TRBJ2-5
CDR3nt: TGTGCCACCAGTGATTCCGAAGAGACCCAGTACTTC
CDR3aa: CATSDSEETQYF

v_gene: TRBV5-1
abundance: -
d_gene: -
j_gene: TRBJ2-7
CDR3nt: TGCGCCAGCAAAATGATGGACAGCTCCTACGAGCAGTACTTC
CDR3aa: CASKMMDSSYEQYF

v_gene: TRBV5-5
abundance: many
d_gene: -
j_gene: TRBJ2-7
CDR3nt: TGTGCCAGCAGCTTGGGACCGGAGAGCTACGAGCAGTACTTC
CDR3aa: CASSLGPESYEQYF

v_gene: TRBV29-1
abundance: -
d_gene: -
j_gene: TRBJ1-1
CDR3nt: TGCAGCGTTCTGACGGGGGTTGACACTGAAGCTTCCTTT
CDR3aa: CSVLTGVDTEASF

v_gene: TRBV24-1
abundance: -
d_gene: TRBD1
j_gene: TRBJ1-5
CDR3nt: TGTGCCACCAGTGACGGGACAGTTAATAGCAATCAGCCCCAGCATTTT
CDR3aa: CATSDGTVNSNQPQHF

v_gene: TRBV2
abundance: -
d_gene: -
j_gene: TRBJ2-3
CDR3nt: TGTGCCAGCAGTGTTGCAGATACGCAGTATTTT
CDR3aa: CASSVADTQYF

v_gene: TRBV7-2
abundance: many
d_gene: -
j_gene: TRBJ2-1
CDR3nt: TGTGCCAGCAGCTTACTCGGCGGGCCGACCTACAATGAGCAGTTCTTC
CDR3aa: CASSLLGGPTYNEQFF

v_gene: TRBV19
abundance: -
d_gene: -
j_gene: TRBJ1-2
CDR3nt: TGTGCCAGTAGTATTAGGGGGGAATACACCTTC
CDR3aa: CASSIRGEYTF

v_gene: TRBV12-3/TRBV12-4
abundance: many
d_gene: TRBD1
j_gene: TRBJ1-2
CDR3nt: TGTGCCAGCAGTATCGGGACAGCCCGCTATGGCTACACCTTC
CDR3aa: CASSIGTARYGYTF

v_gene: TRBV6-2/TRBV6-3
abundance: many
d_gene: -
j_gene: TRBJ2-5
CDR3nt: TGTGCCAGCAGGATCCGGGGCCAAGGGGCCCAGTACTTC
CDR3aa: CASRIRGQGAQYF

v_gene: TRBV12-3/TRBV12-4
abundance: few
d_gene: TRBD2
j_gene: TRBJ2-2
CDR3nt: TGTGCCAGCAGGTCGACTAGCGGGGGGGCCGACACCGGGGAGCTGTTTTTT
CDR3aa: CASRSTSGGADTGELFF

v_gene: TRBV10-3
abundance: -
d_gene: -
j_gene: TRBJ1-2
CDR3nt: TGTGCCAACCGACCGGGAGTCGACGATGGCTACACCTTC
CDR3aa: CANRPGVDDGYTF

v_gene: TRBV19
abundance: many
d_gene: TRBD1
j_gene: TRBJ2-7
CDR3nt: TGTGCCAGTAGCGAGGGGGCTGCCTACGAGCAGTACTTC
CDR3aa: CASSEGAAYEQYF

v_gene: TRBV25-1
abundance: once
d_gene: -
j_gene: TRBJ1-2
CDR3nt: TGTGCCAGCAGGGCGTGGGACAACCAGAACTATGGCTACACCTTC
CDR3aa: CASRAWDNQNYGYTF

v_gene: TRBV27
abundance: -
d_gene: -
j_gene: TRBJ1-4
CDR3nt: TGTGCCAGCAGTAGCATGGGGGGGTATGGCGAAAAACTGTTTTTT
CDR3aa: CASSSMGGYGEKLFF

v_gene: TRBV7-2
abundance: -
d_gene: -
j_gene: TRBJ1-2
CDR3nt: TGTGCCAGCAGCTTAGGGACCGATGCTTATGGCTACACCTTC
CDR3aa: CASSLGTDAYGYTF

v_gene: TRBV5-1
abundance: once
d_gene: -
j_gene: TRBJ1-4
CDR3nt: TGCGCCAGCAGCTTCCAAGCAACTAATGAAAAACTGTTTTTT
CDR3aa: CASSFQATNEKLFF

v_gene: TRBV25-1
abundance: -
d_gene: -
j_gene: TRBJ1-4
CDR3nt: TGTGCCAGCAGTGCTGGGGCAGGGGAAAAACTGTTTTTT
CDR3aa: CASSAGAGEKLFF

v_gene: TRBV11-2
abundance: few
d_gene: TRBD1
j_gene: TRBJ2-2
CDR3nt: TGTGCCAGCAGTCAGAACCGGGACAGGGGCACCGGGGAGCTGTTTTTT
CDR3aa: CASSQNRDRGTGELFF

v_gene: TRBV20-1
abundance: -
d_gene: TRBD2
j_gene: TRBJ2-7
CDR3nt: TGCAGTGCGAGGGAATATAGCGGGGGGATCGAGCAGTACTTC
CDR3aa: CSAREYSGGIEQYF

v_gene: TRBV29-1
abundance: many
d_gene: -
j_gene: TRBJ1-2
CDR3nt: TGCAGCGTTGAAGGAACGGGGGCGCGTGGCTACACCTTC
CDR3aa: CSVEGTGARGYTF

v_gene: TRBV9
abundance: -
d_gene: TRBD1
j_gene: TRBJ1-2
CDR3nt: TGTGCCAGCAGCGTAGAATACAGGGGCTATGGCTACACCTTC
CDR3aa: CASSVEYRGYGYTF

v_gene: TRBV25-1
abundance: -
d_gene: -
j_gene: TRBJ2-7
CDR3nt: TGTGCCAGCAGTGGGGGGGGCAGGGGGTTTAATGACGAGCAGTACTTC
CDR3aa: CASSGGGRGFNDEQYF

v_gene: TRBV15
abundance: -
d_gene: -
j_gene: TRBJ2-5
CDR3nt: TGTGCCACCAGCAGAGATTTGGCCGGAAAGAGGGTGGGGTACAAAGAGACCCAGTACTTC
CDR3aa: CATSRDLAGKRVGYKETQYF

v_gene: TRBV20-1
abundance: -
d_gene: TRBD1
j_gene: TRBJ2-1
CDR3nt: TGCAGTGCCCAGGGACAGGGGGCTTACAATGAGCAGTTCTTC
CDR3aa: CSAQGQGAYNEQFF

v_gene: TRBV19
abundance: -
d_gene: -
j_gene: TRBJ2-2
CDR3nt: TGTGCCAGTAGCATATCGGCGGCCTTAGAGGCCGGGGAGCTGTTTTTT
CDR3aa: CASSISAALEAGELFF

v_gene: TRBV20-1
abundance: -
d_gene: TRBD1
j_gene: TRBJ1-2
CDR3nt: TGCAGTGCTCTCGAACAGGGGATGGATGGCTACACCTTC
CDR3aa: CSALEQGMDGYTF

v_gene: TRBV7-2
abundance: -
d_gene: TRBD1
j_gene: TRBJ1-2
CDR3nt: TGTGCCAGCAGCCCCGGACAGGGCATGGATGGCTACACCTTC
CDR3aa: CASSPGQGMDGYTF

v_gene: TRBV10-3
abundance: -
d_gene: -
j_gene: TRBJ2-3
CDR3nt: TGTGCCATCCGACCCGACCACGCTAGCACAGATACGCAGTATTTT
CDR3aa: CAIRPDHASTDTQYF

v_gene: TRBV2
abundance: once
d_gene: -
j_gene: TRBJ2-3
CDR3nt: TGTGCCAGCCGATCTGAGGGGGGAACTAGCACAGATACGCAGTATTTT
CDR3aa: CASRSEGGTSTDTQYF

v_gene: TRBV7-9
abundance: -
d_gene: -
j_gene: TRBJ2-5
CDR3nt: TGTGCCAGCAGCCCCCGGCTAGCTCAAGAGACCCAGTACTTC
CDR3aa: CASSPRLAQETQYF

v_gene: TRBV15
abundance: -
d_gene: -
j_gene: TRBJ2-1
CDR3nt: TGTGCCACCAGCAGGGGACATGGCTATGAGCAGTTCTTC
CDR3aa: CATSRGHGYEQFF

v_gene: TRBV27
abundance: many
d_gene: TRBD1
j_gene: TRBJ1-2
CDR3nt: TGTGCCAGCGGAGGGACAGGGGGCGGCTATGGCTACACCTTC
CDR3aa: CASGGTGGGYGYTF

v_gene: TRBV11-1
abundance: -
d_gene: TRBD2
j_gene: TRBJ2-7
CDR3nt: TGTGCCAGCAGCTTTAGCGGGAACCACGAGCAGTACTTC
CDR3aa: CASSFSGNHEQYF

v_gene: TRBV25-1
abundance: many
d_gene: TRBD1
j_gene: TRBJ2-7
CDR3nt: TGTGCCAGCAGACTCATCGGGACAGGAGCCTACGAGCAGTACTTC
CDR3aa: CASRLIGTGAYEQYF

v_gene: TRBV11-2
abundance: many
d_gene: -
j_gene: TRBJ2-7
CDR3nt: TGTGCCAGCAGCTCCGTACCCTCCTACGAGCAGTACTTC
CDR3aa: CASSSVPSYEQYF

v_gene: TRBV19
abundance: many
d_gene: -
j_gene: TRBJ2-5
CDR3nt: TGTGCCAGTAGTATAGCCAGGGAGGAGACCCAGTACTTC
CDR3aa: CASSIAREETQYF

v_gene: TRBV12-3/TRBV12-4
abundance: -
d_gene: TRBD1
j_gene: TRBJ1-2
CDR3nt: TGTGCCAGCAGTAGCTCCGGGACAGGGGGATTGGGAGGCTACACCTTC
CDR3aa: CASSSSGTGGLGGYTF

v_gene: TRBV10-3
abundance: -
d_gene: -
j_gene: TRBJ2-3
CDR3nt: TGTGCCACCAGTGGCTCCGGGTTCAGCACAGATACGCAGTATTTT
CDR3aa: CATSGSGFSTDTQYF

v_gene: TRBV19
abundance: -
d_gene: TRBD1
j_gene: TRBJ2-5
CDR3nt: TGTGCCAGCAGCGAAAACAGGGGAGAGACCCAGTACTTC
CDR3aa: CASSENRGETQYF

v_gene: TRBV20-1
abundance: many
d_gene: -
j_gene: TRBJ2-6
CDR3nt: TGCAGTGCTAGGTTCCCTGGGGCCAACGTCCTGACTTTC
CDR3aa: CSARFPGANVLTF

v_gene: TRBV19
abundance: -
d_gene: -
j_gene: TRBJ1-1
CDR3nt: TGTGCCAGTAGCATCGGACTCTCGCACACTGAGGCTTTCTTT
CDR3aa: CASSIGLSHTEAFF

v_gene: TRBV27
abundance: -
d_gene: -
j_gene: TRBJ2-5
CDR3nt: TGTGCCAGCACCTCCTTCTCGGGCCGGGAGACCCAGTACTTC
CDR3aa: CASTSFSGRETQYF

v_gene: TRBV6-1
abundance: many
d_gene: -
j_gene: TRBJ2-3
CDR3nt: TGTGCCAGCAGTCCCATAGCGGAACCGCAGTATTTT
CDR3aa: CASSPIAEPQYF

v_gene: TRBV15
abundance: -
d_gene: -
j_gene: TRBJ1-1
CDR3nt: TGTGCCACCAGCAGAGATCGTGGGGGCGCCATGAACACTGAAGCTTTCTTT
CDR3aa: CATSRDRGGAMNTEAFF

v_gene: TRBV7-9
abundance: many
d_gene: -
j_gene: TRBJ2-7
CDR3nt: TGTGCCAGCACCTTCTCAACCGGCGGCCGGGACGAGCAGTACTTC
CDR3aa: CASTFSTGGRDEQYF

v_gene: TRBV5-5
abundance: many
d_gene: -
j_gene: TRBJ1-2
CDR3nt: TGTGCCAGCAGCTCCGACATGAACTATGGCTACACCTTC
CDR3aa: CASSSDMNYGYTF

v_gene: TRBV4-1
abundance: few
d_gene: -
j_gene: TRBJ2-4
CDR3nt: TGCGCCAGCAGCCAAGATCTTGGCGGGACAGCCAAAAACATTCAGTACTTC
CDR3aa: CASSQDLGGTAKNIQYF

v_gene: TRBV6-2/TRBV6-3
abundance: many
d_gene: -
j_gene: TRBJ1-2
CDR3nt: TGTGCCAGCAGTTACGTGGGCAGGGTTGACGGCTACACCTTC
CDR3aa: CASSYVGRVDGYTF

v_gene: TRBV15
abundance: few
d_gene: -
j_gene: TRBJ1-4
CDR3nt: TGTGCCACCGGACAGAATGAAAAACTGTTTTTT
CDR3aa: CATGQNEKLFF

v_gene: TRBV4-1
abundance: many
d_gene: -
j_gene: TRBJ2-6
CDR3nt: TGCGCCAGCAGCCAATGGCGGGACAGACAATACCCTGGGGCCAACGTCCTGACTTTC
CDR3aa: CASSQWRDRQYPGANVLTF

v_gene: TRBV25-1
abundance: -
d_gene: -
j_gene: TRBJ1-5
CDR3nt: TGTGCCAGCAGTGAACGCCGGAGGCAGGGCTCGGATGGCAATCAGCCCCAGCATTTT
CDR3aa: CASSERRRQGSDGNQPQHF

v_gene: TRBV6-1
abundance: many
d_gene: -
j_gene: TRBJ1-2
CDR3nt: TGTGCCAGCACCGGCCTTAACTATGGCTACACCTTC
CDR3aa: CASTGLNYGYTF

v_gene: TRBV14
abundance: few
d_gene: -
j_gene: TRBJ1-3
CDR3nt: TGTGCCAGCAGCCAAGCTGTCAACACCATATATTTT
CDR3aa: CASSQAVNTIYF

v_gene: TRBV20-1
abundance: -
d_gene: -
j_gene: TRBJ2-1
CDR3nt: TGCAGTGCTAGGGGCGGCAATGAGCAGTTCTTC
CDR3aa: CSARGGNEQFF

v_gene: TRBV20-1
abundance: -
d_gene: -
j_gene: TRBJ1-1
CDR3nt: TGCAGTGCTAGGGATACAGCGAACACTGAAGCTTTCTTT
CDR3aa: CSARDTANTEAFF